The TCR beta chain under discussion was sequenced for a study of metastatic and nonmetastatic thyroid tumors. Study-wide results and limits: Reportedly, malignant thyroid tumors had significantly higher TCR beta diversity than benign nodules, in blood and tumor.

Turning to this clone: The antigen is not known. A much larger clone differs from this one at a single base, so this may be a read error.

Per germline, CDR1 DFQATT and CDR2 SNEGSKA (reference sequence). This CDR3 has 13 residues. Trimming took 6 bases from V and 2 from J, leaving 13 bases between them. There were no patients who had received any treatment before thyroid surgery. TCRdb re-called the PCR reads with MiXCR. The sample includes approximately 84,000 clones, around 14% of them seen just once. This TCR was recovered from a female donor with papillary thyroid cancer or a benign thyroid nodule (not recorded which). Some clones in this sample may be carry-over from other donors' samples. The rearrangement uses TRBV20-1 and TRBJ1-1; D is perhaps TRBD1 (5 bases). Input material: blood. The CDR3 sequence: CSAPGPNNTEAFF. The CDR3 nucleotides are TGCAGTGCACCGGGACCGAATAACACTGAAGCTTTCTTT.